A selection of T cell receptor beta chains follows, all from one sample in a study of shared clonotypes between healthy human individuals. Sequencing was performed with immunoSEQ multiplex PCR; in TCRdb, only in-frame clones are kept and a portion is missing. This sample has some 740,000 clones, with 80% to 95% found just once. The sample consisted of naive CD8+ T cells sorted from blood. The receptor set was obtained from a man in his thirties or forties in good health. CDR3s include the opening cysteine and the closing phenylalanine or tryptophan. A D gene is named only where the DNA matches it firmly. The size field is filled for only some rows; it gives once, few, many or a size class.

d_call: .
clone_size: .
v_call: TRBV27
cdr3_length: 14
j_call: TRBJ1-1
cdr3_aa: CASSLGVGGTEAFF
cdr3_nt: TGTGCCAGCAGTTTGGGGGTTGGTGGCACTGAAGCTTTCTTT

d_call: .
clone_size: .
v_call: TRBV10-2
cdr3_length: 17
j_call: TRBJ2-1
cdr3_aa: CASEKDGTTSSYNEQFF
cdr3_nt: TGCGCCAGCGAAAAGGACGGAACAACGAGCTCCTACAATGAGCAGTTCTTC

d_call: .
clone_size: .
v_call: TRBV11-2
cdr3_length: 16
j_call: TRBJ2-3
cdr3_aa: CASSGGLGTSQDTQYF
cdr3_nt: TGTGCCAGCAGCGGGGGCCTCGGGACGTCTCAAGATACGCAGTATTTT

d_call: .
clone_size: .
v_call: TRBV19
cdr3_length: 19
j_call: TRBJ2-4
cdr3_aa: CASSIPVSRQPLAKNIQYF
cdr3_nt: TGTGCCAGTAGTATCCCCGTTTCCAGACAACCACTAGCCAAAAACATTCAGTACTTC

d_call: .
clone_size: .
v_call: TRBV9
cdr3_length: 15
j_call: TRBJ2-1
cdr3_aa: CASSQRGQDYNEQFF
cdr3_nt: TGTGCCAGCAGCCAGCGGGGACAGGATTACAATGAGCAGTTCTTC

d_call: TRBD1
clone_size: once
v_call: TRBV30
cdr3_length: 14
j_call: TRBJ2-1
cdr3_aa: CALLTGAPYNEQFF
cdr3_nt: TGTGCCTTATTGACAGGGGCCCCCTACAATGAGCAGTTCTTC

d_call: TRBD1
clone_size: .
v_call: TRBV13
cdr3_length: 15
j_call: TRBJ2-3
cdr3_aa: CASSLGTDNTDTQYF
cdr3_nt: TGTGCCAGCAGCCTGGGGACAGACAACACAGATACGCAGTATTTT

d_call: TRBD1
clone_size: once
v_call: TRBV13
cdr3_length: 15
j_call: TRBJ2-3
cdr3_aa: CASSYRGLVTDTQYF
cdr3_nt: TGTGCCAGCAGCTACAGGGGGCTGGTCACAGATACGCAGTATTTT

d_call: .
clone_size: few
v_call: TRBV29-1
cdr3_length: 13
j_call: TRBJ2-2
cdr3_aa: CSVVAENTGELFF
cdr3_nt: TGCAGCGTTGTTGCGGAGAACACCGGGGAGCTGTTTTTT

d_call: .
clone_size: .
v_call: TRBV27
cdr3_length: 14
j_call: TRBJ1-5
cdr3_aa: CASSLARGNQPQHF
cdr3_nt: TGTGCCAGCAGTTTAGCAAGGGGCAATCAGCCCCAGCATTTT

d_call: .
clone_size: once
v_call: TRBV7-6
cdr3_length: 14
j_call: TRBJ2-2
cdr3_aa: CASSPLEFGGELFF
cdr3_nt: TGTGCCAGCAGCCCCCTAGAATTCGGCGGGGAGCTGTTTTTT

d_call: .
clone_size: few
v_call: TRBV7-9
cdr3_length: 10
j_call: TRBJ2-7
cdr3_aa: CASSSHEQYF
cdr3_nt: TGTGCCAGCAGCTCACATGAGCAGTACTTC

d_call: .
clone_size: .
v_call: TRBV4-1
cdr3_length: 15
j_call: TRBJ1-1
cdr3_aa: CASSLRGTLNTEAFF
cdr3_nt: TGCGCCAGCAGCCTGAGGGGGACACTAAACACTGAAGCTTTCTTT

d_call: .
clone_size: .
v_call: TRBV4-3
cdr3_length: 16
j_call: TRBJ2-7
cdr3_aa: CASSQDSSTYVYEQYF
cdr3_nt: TGCGCCAGCAGCCAAGATTCTAGTACTTACGTCTACGAGCAGTACTTC

d_call: TRBD2
clone_size: .
v_call: TRBV27
cdr3_length: 17
j_call: TRBJ2-3
cdr3_aa: CASSLRSREDRTDTQYF
cdr3_nt: TGTGCCAGCAGTCTAAGATCCCGGGAGGACCGCACAGATACGCAGTATTTT

d_call: TRBD2
clone_size: once
v_call: TRBV10-3
cdr3_length: 14
j_call: TRBJ2-1
cdr3_aa: CAIGKGTRADEQFF
cdr3_nt: TGTGCCATCGGGAAAGGGACTAGGGCCGATGAGCAGTTCTTC

d_call: TRBD2
clone_size: .
v_call: TRBV25-1
cdr3_length: 17
j_call: TRBJ2-2
cdr3_aa: CASSEWRSGSPPGELFF
cdr3_nt: TGTGCCAGCAGTGAATGGAGAAGCGGGAGCCCACCCGGGGAGCTGTTTTTT

d_call: TRBD2
clone_size: .
v_call: TRBV5-8
cdr3_length: 16
j_call: TRBJ2-1
cdr3_aa: CASSPTGTSGWDEQFF
cdr3_nt: TGTGCCAGCAGCCCCACCGGGACTAGCGGGTGGGATGAGCAGTTCTTC

d_call: TRBD2
clone_size: .
v_call: TRBV7-9
cdr3_length: 15
j_call: TRBJ2-7
cdr3_aa: CASSWTSGDTYEQYF
cdr3_nt: TGTGCCAGCAGCTGGACTAGCGGAGATACCTACGAGCAGTACTTC

d_call: TRBD1
clone_size: .
v_call: TRBV7-9
cdr3_length: 15
j_call: TRBJ2-1
cdr3_aa: CASSNLRDRGNEQFF
cdr3_nt: TGTGCCAGCAGCAACCTCCGGGACAGGGGCAATGAGCAGTTCTTC

d_call: .
clone_size: .
v_call: TRBV7-9
cdr3_length: 14
j_call: TRBJ2-5
cdr3_aa: CASSLVQGFQTQYF
cdr3_nt: TGTGCCAGCAGCTTAGTTCAGGGGTTTCAGACCCAGTACTTC

d_call: TRBD2
clone_size: .
v_call: TRBV19
cdr3_length: 14
j_call: TRBJ2-1
cdr3_aa: CASRTSGHDNEQFF
cdr3_nt: TGTGCCAGCAGGACTAGCGGCCACGATAATGAGCAGTTCTTC

d_call: .
clone_size: .
v_call: TRBV18
cdr3_length: 14
j_call: TRBJ1-5
cdr3_aa: CASSLKGDNQPQHF
cdr3_nt: TGTGCCAGCTCGCTCAAGGGCGACAATCAGCCCCAGCATTTT

d_call: .
clone_size: .
v_call: TRBV7-9
cdr3_length: 14
j_call: TRBJ2-7
cdr3_aa: CASSLAARPYEQYF
cdr3_nt: TGTGCCAGCAGCTTAGCAGCCAGGCCCTACGAGCAGTACTTC

d_call: .
clone_size: .
v_call: TRBV7-9
cdr3_length: 16
j_call: TRBJ2-3
cdr3_aa: CASSLGVVGAGDTQYF
cdr3_nt: TGTGCCAGCAGCCTCGGTGTGGTAGGGGCCGGGGATACGCAGTATTTT

d_call: TRBD2
clone_size: once
v_call: TRBV7-9
cdr3_length: 19
j_call: TRBJ2-1
cdr3_aa: CASSSRTSGRGGMGYEQFF
cdr3_nt: TGTGCCAGCAGCAGCCGGACTAGCGGGAGGGGTGGCATGGGGTATGAGCAGTTCTTC

d_call: TRBD1
clone_size: .
v_call: TRBV4-2
cdr3_length: 16
j_call: TRBJ2-7
cdr3_aa: CASSFNSGQARYEQYF
cdr3_nt: TGTGCCAGCAGCTTCAACTCTGGACAGGCTCGCTACGAGCAGTACTTC

d_call: TRBD2
clone_size: .
v_call: TRBV7-9
cdr3_length: 16
j_call: TRBJ2-3
cdr3_aa: CASSRRTSGITDTQYF
cdr3_nt: TGTGCCAGCAGCAGGAGGACTAGCGGGATCACAGATACGCAGTATTTT

d_call: .
clone_size: .
v_call: TRBV27
cdr3_length: 12
j_call: TRBJ1-2
cdr3_aa: CASSLGGSGYTF
cdr3_nt: TGTGCCAGCAGTTTAGGTGGCAGTGGCTACACCTTC

d_call: TRBD1
clone_size: once
v_call: TRBV7-9
cdr3_length: 15
j_call: TRBJ1-4
cdr3_aa: CASSSAGQAGEKLFF
cdr3_nt: TGTGCCAGCAGCTCCGCGGGACAGGCGGGGGAAAAACTGTTTTTT

d_call: .
clone_size: .
v_call: TRBV9
cdr3_length: 14
j_call: TRBJ2-1
cdr3_aa: CASNSAKGREEQFF
cdr3_nt: TGTGCCAGCAACAGCGCGAAGGGCCGTGAGGAGCAGTTCTTC

d_call: .
clone_size: .
v_call: TRBV18
cdr3_length: 17
j_call: TRBJ2-6
cdr3_aa: CASSPNKGWAGANVLTF
cdr3_nt: TGTGCCAGCTCACCCAATAAGGGTTGGGCTGGGGCCAACGTCCTGACTTTC

d_call: TRBD2
clone_size: .
v_call: TRBV6-1
cdr3_length: 16
j_call: TRBJ2-3
cdr3_aa: CASSEIAGEWTDTQYF
cdr3_nt: TGTGCCAGCAGTGAAATCGCGGGAGAGTGGACAGATACGCAGTATTTT

d_call: .
clone_size: .
v_call: TRBV19
cdr3_length: 16
j_call: TRBJ2-1
cdr3_aa: CASSRRTDLSYNEQFF
cdr3_nt: TGTGCCAGTAGTAGAAGGACAGACCTTTCCTACAATGAGCAGTTCTTC

d_call: TRBD2
clone_size: .
v_call: TRBV27
cdr3_length: 17
j_call: TRBJ2-1
cdr3_aa: CASRVGTSGSTYNEQFF
cdr3_nt: TGTGCCAGCAGGGTAGGGACTAGCGGGAGCACCTACAATGAGCAGTTCTTC

d_call: TRBD1
clone_size: .
v_call: TRBV19
cdr3_length: 15
j_call: TRBJ1-5
cdr3_aa: CATKTGQGNNQPQHF
cdr3_nt: TGTGCCACAAAAACCGGACAGGGTAACAATCAGCCCCAGCATTTT

d_call: TRBD1
clone_size: .
v_call: TRBV14
cdr3_length: 17
j_call: TRBJ2-2
cdr3_aa: CASSPNIGTGYTGELFF
cdr3_nt: TGTGCCAGCAGCCCTAATATCGGGACAGGGTACACCGGGGAGCTGTTTTTT

d_call: .
clone_size: .
v_call: TRBV7-2
cdr3_length: 14
j_call: TRBJ2-5
cdr3_aa: CASTAPVAQETQYF
cdr3_nt: TGTGCCAGCACCGCTCCGGTCGCGCAAGAGACCCAGTACTTC

d_call: TRBD1
clone_size: .
v_call: TRBV2
cdr3_length: 17
j_call: TRBJ2-7
cdr3_aa: CASSGSYRDSSSYEQYF
cdr3_nt: TGTGCCAGCAGTGGGAGTTACCGGGACAGTAGCTCCTACGAGCAGTACTTC

d_call: TRBD1
clone_size: .
v_call: TRBV19
cdr3_length: 16
j_call: TRBJ2-3
cdr3_aa: CASAGNYRGSTDTQYF
cdr3_nt: TGTGCCAGCGCTGGGAACTACAGGGGTAGCACAGATACGCAGTATTTT

d_call: .
clone_size: once
v_call: TRBV10-3
cdr3_length: 15
j_call: TRBJ1-5
cdr3_aa: CAISESRAGYQPQHF
cdr3_nt: TGTGCCATCAGTGAGTCCCGGGCGGGGTATCAGCCCCAGCATTTT

d_call: .
clone_size: .
v_call: TRBV15
cdr3_length: 15
j_call: TRBJ2-4
cdr3_aa: CATSSGSLSKNIQYF
cdr3_nt: TGTGCCACCAGCAGCGGGAGCCTTTCCAAAAACATTCAGTACTTC

d_call: .
clone_size: .
v_call: TRBV27
cdr3_length: 12
j_call: TRBJ2-3
cdr3_aa: CASSPQGGTQYF
cdr3_nt: TGTGCCAGCAGCCCCCAGGGCGGTACGCAGTATTTT

d_call: TRBD1
clone_size: .
v_call: TRBV14
cdr3_length: 15
j_call: TRBJ2-7
cdr3_aa: CASSQPGTEAYEQYF
cdr3_nt: TGTGCCAGCAGCCAACCCGGGACAGAAGCCTACGAGCAGTACTTC

d_call: TRBD2
clone_size: .
v_call: TRBV18
cdr3_length: 17
j_call: TRBJ2-7
cdr3_aa: CASSPTPSGIGAYEQYF
cdr3_nt: TGTGCCAGCTCACCAACCCCAAGCGGGATAGGCGCCTACGAGCAGTACTTC

d_call: .
clone_size: .
v_call: TRBV10-2
cdr3_length: 14
j_call: TRBJ2-3
cdr3_aa: CASSERGFTDTQYF
cdr3_nt: TGCGCCAGCAGTGAGCGGGGGTTCACAGATACGCAGTATTTT

d_call: .
clone_size: .
v_call: TRBV27
cdr3_length: 14
j_call: TRBJ2-7
cdr3_aa: CASSFGDGGYEQYF
cdr3_nt: TGTGCCAGCAGTTTTGGAGACGGCGGGTACGAGCAGTACTTC

d_call: .
clone_size: .
v_call: TRBV4-1
cdr3_length: 15
j_call: TRBJ1-5
cdr3_aa: CASSPPGNSNQPQHF
cdr3_nt: TGCGCCAGCAGCCCCCCAGGGAATAGCAATCAGCCCCAGCATTTT